This T cell receptor beta chain comes out of a study of shared clonotypes between healthy human individuals. V gave up 3 bases and J gave up 4 bases, with 10 bases separating them. The V gene's germline CDR1 is SNHLY and CDR2 FYNNEI. This CDR3 is 14 amino acids long. Assay: immunoSEQ multiplex PCR; the TCRdb copy retains only in-frame clones and omits some. The sample shows about 2.4 million clones, more than 80% of them seen only once. Sample: naive CD4+ T cells sorted from blood. The subset denotes: CD45RA+ positively selected. The chain carries TRBV2 and TRBJ2-1; D call uncertain. The receptor's source is a man aged 18 to 29 in good health. CDR3 nucleotides: TGTGCCAGCAGTGAGATAGCCACTTACAATGAGCAGTTCTTC. This gives the protein CASSEIATYNEQFF. Full variable domain (outside the CDR3, taken from reference TRBV2 and TRBJ2-1): EPEVTQTPSHQVTQMGQEVILRCVPISNHLYFYWYRQILGQKVEFLVSFYNNEISEKSEIFDDQFSVERPDGSNFTLKIRSTKLEDSAMYFCASSEIATYNEQFFGPGTRLTVL.